This TCR beta chain was recovered during a study of OX40 agonist ivuxolimab in advanced cancers. Here immunoSEQ multiplex PCR was the method, and the copy in TCRdb shows in-frame clones only, minus some. Of approximately 54,000 clones in the sample, around 93% were seen once. Germline CDR1 and CDR2: SGHVS and FQNEAQ. Trimming took off 5 bases at V and 0 bases at J, with 20 bases between the two ends. The CDR3 length is 18 residues. The clonotype comes from an adult with an advanced solid tumor such as melanoma, head and neck, liver or kidney cancer. This material consisted of CD4+ or CD8+ T cells sorted from blood, taken in a trial of the OX40 agonist ivuxolimab. The rearrangement uses TRBV7-8 and TRBJ1-5; D unclear. The CDR3 loop is CASSATPSSLYSNQPQHF. The CDR3, as DNA: TGTGCCAGCAGCGCCACACCGTCTTCCCTGTATAGCAATCAGCCCCAGCATTTT.